What follows are 27 T cell receptor beta chains derived from one specimen sequenced in a study of response to subunit inactivated influenza vaccine. TCRdb used MiXCR to reprocess the RT-PCR reads, holding one entry per CDR3 protein. The sample lists about 540,000 distinct CDR3 sequences; approximately 22% were seen once. The sample was also linked to a second study, of T cells expressing NK-cell markers. That paper adds: 5'RACE template switching with UMIs produced the TCR beta cDNA.

This sample comprised CD4+ T cells sorted from PBMCs, obtained approximately 13 days after vaccination. The source of these receptors is a middle-aged man who received an inactivated influenza vaccine.

In DNA, the CDR3 is TGTGCCAGCAGGTCGACTAGCGGGGGAGGGAACGAGCAGTACTTC. Protein product: CASRSTSGGGNEQYF. The chain is built from TRBV12-3 or TRBV12-4 and TRBJ2-7, with TRBD2 matching 12 bases. Trimming cost V 6 bases and J 5 bases; bases outside gene matches: 8. This CDR3 spans 15 amino acids.

This clonotype was seen more than once but under ten times. The V call is TRBV24-1, the J call TRBJ2-1, with a tentative D call TRBD1 (6 bases). Trimming took off 2 bases at V and 4 bases at J, with 11 bases between the two ends. Germline V gene sequence: CDR1 KGHDR, CDR2 SFDVKD. The CDR3 contains 15 residues. The CDR3 sequence is CATSDSGTPYNEQFF. CDR3 nucleotide sequence: TGTGCCACCAGTGATTCCGGGACACCATACAATGAGCAGTTCTTC.

The rearrangement links TRBV12-3 or TRBV12-4 to TRBJ2-5; D ambiguous. Trimming removed 1 base at V and 6 bases at J, with 6 bases between. The CDR3 extends over 12 amino acids. The CDR3 sequence is CASSLGHKTQYF. Written as DNA, the CDR3 is TGTGCCAGCAGTTTAGGGCACAAGACCCAGTACTTC.

The chain carries TRBV11-3 and TRBJ2-2; TRBD2 is a possible D gene (6 bases). CDR1 SGHNT and CDR2 YENEEA come from the germline V gene. This CDR3 contains 15 residues. V lost 5 bases and J 4 bases, leaving 14 bases between the germline ends. Here the CDR3 reads CASSKGIGGTGELFF. CDR3 DNA: TGTGCCAGCAGCAAAGGGATCGGGGGCACCGGGGAGCTGTTTTTT.

The chain links TRBV4-1 to TRBJ2-2; 7 bases map to TRBD2. Germline values: CDR1 MGHRA, CDR2 YSYEKL. Trimming cost V 4 bases and J 0 bases; bases outside gene matches: 5. This CDR3 is built from 16 residues. The CDR3 sequence is CASSRSGTANTGELFF. The CDR3 coding sequence is TGCGCCAGCAGCCGAAGCGGGACGGCGAACACCGGGGAGCTGTTTTTT.

This clonotype was counted ten times or more. The V and J genes are TRBV11-2 and TRBJ2-7, with D unclear. Between the trimmed V and J ends, which lost 4 bases and 3 bases, there was a span of 16 bases. This CDR3 comprises 15 residues. CDR1 is SGHAT, CDR2 FQNNGV, per germline. In DNA, the CDR3 is TGTGCCAGCAGCTCAATTCTGGTTTCTCGCTACGAGCAGTACTTC. Protein sequence: CASSSILVSRYEQYF.

The J gene is TRBJ2-1, the V gene TRBV5-1; D remains unclear. CDR1 is SGHRS and CDR2 is YFSETQ in the germline V gene. V lost 0 bases and J lost 14, with 15 bases in between. The CDR3 sequence is 13 residues long. DNA for the CDR3: TGCGCCAGCAGCTTGGTCTTTGGCGGAGTAGAGTTCTTC. This sequence encodes CASSLVFGGVEFF. Full variable domain (rest looked up from reference TRBV5-1 and TRBJ2-1): KAGVTQTPRYLIKTRGQQVTLSCSPISGHRSVSWYQQTPGQGLQFLFEYFSETQRNKGNFPGRFSGRQFSNSRSEMNVSTLELGDSALYLCASSLVFGGVEFFGPGTRLTVL.

In its sample, this clonotype was seen a few times. The rearrangement links TRBV20-1 to TRBJ2-1; 11 bases map to TRBD2. V lost 6 bases and J lost 2; bases outside the gene matches: 3. The CDR3 covers 14 residues. Germline CDR1 DFQATT, CDR2 SNEGSKA (reference sequence). This CDR3 reads CSATTSGAYNEQFF. In nucleotides, the CDR3 is TGCAGTGCCACGACTAGCGGGGCCTACAATGAGCAGTTCTTC.

V usage is TRBV5-1 and J usage is TRBJ1-2, with D perhaps TRBD1 (6 bases). Between the trimmed V and J ends, which lost 0 bases and 4 bases, there was a span of 16 bases. From germline, CDR1 is SGHRS and CDR2 YFSETQ. The CDR3 runs to 16 residues. The CDR3 sequence is CASSLEATDSGYGYTF. The CDR3 region has the DNA TGCGCCAGCAGCTTGGAGGCTACGGACAGCGGCTATGGCTACACCTTC.

This clonotype was seen a handful of times. The chain uses TRBV28 and TRBJ1-1; D gene uncertain. This CDR3 comprises 12 residues. Trimming stripped 10 bases from V and 3 bases from J, with 12 bases between. Per the germline V gene, CDR1 is MDHEN and CDR2 is SYDVKM. The CDR3 DNA reads TGTGCCACCCGCCTTCGGGACACTGAAGCTTTCTTT. Protein: CATRLRDTEAFF.

The chain recombines TRBV5-1 with TRBJ2-3; D is uncertain. There are 14 residues in the CDR3. V lost 1 base to trimming and J lost 3 bases, with 9 bases between them. Per the germline V gene, CDR1 is SGHRS and CDR2 is YFSETQ. CDR3 sequence: CASSLKLGTDTQYF. CDR3 coding DNA: TGCGCCAGCAGCTTGAAATTGGGGACAGATACGCAGTATTTT.

This chain connects TRBV6-1 to TRBJ2-1; no definite D call. This CDR3 comprises 13 residues. Trimming shortened V by 2 bases and J by 8 bases, and 10 bases separated the two germline ends. Germline V gives CDR1 MNHNS, CDR2 SASEGT. The CDR3 DNA is TGTGCCAGCAGTGAACGGCAAAGGGATGAGCAGTTCTTC. This encodes CASSERQRDEQFF.

The sample holds many counts of this clonotype. This chain connects TRBV12-3 or TRBV12-4 to TRBJ1-5; the match to TRBD1 covers 9 bases. The CDR3 covers 15 residues. V was clipped by 5 bases and J by 2 bases; unmatched bases: 4. CDR3 nucleotides: TGTGCCAGCAGTCCGGGACAGGGCGGCAATCAGCCCCAGCATTTT. It is translated as CASSPGQGGNQPQHF.

The rearrangement uses TRBV19 and TRBJ2-7; 8 bases map to TRBD2. V gave up 3 bases and J gave up 2 bases; unmatched junction bases: 0. The CDR3 consists of 13 residues. Germline V gene sequence: CDR1 LNHDA, CDR2 SQIVND (reference sequence). CDR3 nucleotide sequence: TGTGCCAGTAGTATCGGGGGGGCCTACGAGCAGTACTTC. As protein: CASSIGGAYEQYF.

The chain employs TRBV29-1 and TRBJ2-5; 12 bases agree with TRBD1. Germline assignment: CDR1 SQVTM and CDR2 ANQGSEA. The CDR3 has 15 residues. J was trimmed by 7 bases and V by 6 bases; bases with no gene match: 12. The CDR3 spells CSVVGTGGGSGTQYF. CDR3 in DNA: TGCAGCGTCGTTGGGACAGGGGGCGGTTCTGGGACCCAGTACTTC. The full variable domain, completed using reference TRBV29-1 and TRBJ2-5, is SAVISQKPSRDICQRGTSLTIQCQVDSQVTMMFWYRQQPGQSLTLIATANQGSEATYESGFVIDKFPISRPNLTFSTLTVSNMSPEDSSIYLCSVVGTGGGSGTQYFGPGTRLLVL.

V is TRBV29-1 and J is TRBJ2-1; 9 positions match TRBD2. The CDR3 has 13 residues. The V gene end was trimmed by 7 bases and the J gene end by 3 bases; junction bases not matched to a gene: 4. Germline V lookup: CDR1 SQVTM, CDR2 ANQGSEA. CDR3 protein: CSAGTSNYNEQFF. In DNA, the CDR3 is TGCAGCGCCGGGACTAGCAACTACAATGAGCAGTTCTTC.

In its sample, this clonotype was seen many times. The rearrangement links TRBV29-1 to TRBJ2-1; D call uncertain. V was clipped by 3 bases and J by 7 bases, with 7 bases between them. Germline assignment: CDR1 SQVTM and CDR2 ANQGSEA. The CDR3 loop spans 11 amino acids. The CDR3 coding sequence is TGCAGCGTTGACCGGGCGAATGAGCAGTTCTTC. Translating gives CSVDRANEQFF.

The sample holds many counts of this clonotype. V is TRBV6-1 and J is TRBJ1-3; 7 positions agree with TRBD1. There are 15 residues in the CDR3. The junction had 6 bases not matched to a gene; V was cut back by 7 bases and J by 0 bases. The germline CDR1 and CDR2 sequences are MNHNS and SASEGT. CDR3 in DNA: TGTGCCAGCAAAATTGGGACAGCCTCTGGAAACACCATATATTTT. It encodes CASKIGTASGNTIYF.

This clonotype was seen more than once but under ten times. The chain is built from TRBV5-1 and TRBJ2-7, with D possibly matching TRBD1 (5 bases). V was clipped by 0 bases and J by 2 bases, with 6 bases between them. Germline V gives CDR1 SGHRS, CDR2 YFSETQ. CDR3 length: 13 amino acids. In nucleotides, the CDR3 is TGCGCCAGCAGCTTGGAGGACACCTACGAGCAGTACTTC. It encodes CASSLEDTYEQYF.

DNA of the CDR3: TGCGCCAGCAGCAGGGGGACAACGCTATCCTACGAGCAGTACTTC. It yields the protein CASSRGTTLSYEQYF. The chain carries TRBV5-1 and TRBJ2-7; a possible D gene is TRBD1 (6 bases). The CDR3 totals 15 residues. V was shortened by 4 bases and J by 1 base, with 15 bases between the two germline ends. CDR1 and CDR2 (germline): SGHRS, YFSETQ.

This chain links TRBV11-2 with TRBJ2-7; 9 positions agree with TRBD1. Unmatched junction bases numbered 9, after V lost 1 base and J lost 2 bases. Germline-derived CDR1 and CDR2 are SGHAT and FQNNGV. This CDR3 has 17 residues. CDR3 sequence reads: CASSLGGDRGIPYEQYF. The DNA for the CDR3 is TGTGCCAGCAGCTTAGGCGGTGACAGGGGGATCCCCTACGAGCAGTACTTC.

This clonotype was seen many times. The chain carries TRBV5-1 and TRBJ2-3, with no clear D. The CDR3 totals 13 residues. Trimming removed 7 bases at V and 0 bases at J, with 9 bases between. CDR1 and CDR2 (germline): SGHRS, YFSETQ. This CDR3 reads CASRRASTDTQYF. The CDR3 nucleotides read TGCGCCAGCCGTAGAGCTAGCACAGATACGCAGTATTTT.

This clonotype was seen only a few times. The chain carries TRBV19 and TRBJ1-5; no clear D. This CDR3 is 13 amino acids long. V lost 4 bases to trimming and J lost 2 bases, with 6 bases between them. CDR1 is LNHDA and CDR2 is SQIVND in the germline V gene (reference sequence). CDR3: CASSTGRNQPQHF. The DNA for the CDR3 is TGTGCCAGTAGTACCGGACGCAATCAGCCCCAGCATTTT.

The rearrangement links TRBV5-1 to TRBJ2-6; 7 nucleotides agree with TRBD1. From germline, CDR1 is SGHRS and CDR2 YFSETQ. Losses at the gene ends were 0 bases for V and 0 bases for J; bases not matched to a gene: 6. This CDR3 has 18 residues. Here the CDR3 DNA reads TGCGCCAGCAGCTTGGCCGAGGACAGGAGCTCTGGGGCCAACGTCCTGACTTTC. It yields the protein CASSLAEDRSSGANVLTF.

This sequence joins TRBV20-1 and TRBJ2-1; TRBD2 matches 12 bases. Germline CDR1 reads DFQATT; CDR2 reads SNEGSKA (reference sequence). With V trimmed by 5 bases and J by 7 bases, 6 bases remained unmatched. The CDR3 covers 14 residues. The CDR3 DNA reads TGCAGTGCTGTTACTAGCGGGGGGCAAAATGAGCAGTTCTTC. Encoded protein: CSAVTSGGQNEQFF.

This chain joins TRBV20-1 and TRBJ2-1; D may correspond to TRBD1 or TRBD2 (5 bases each). This CDR3 region has 13 residues. Germline assignment: CDR1 DFQATT and CDR2 SNEGSKA (reference sequence). Trimming took off 4 bases at V and 5 bases at J, with 12 bases between the two ends. The CDR3 DNA follows: TGCAGTGCTATACCCGGGACGGACAATGAGCAGTTCTTC. This gives the protein CSAIPGTDNEQFF.

This rearrangement joins TRBV20-1 to TRBJ2-1, with D unclear. The V end was cut by 3 bases, the J end by 0 bases, with 18 bases between. This CDR3 contains 17 residues. Germline CDR1 and CDR2: DFQATT and SNEGSKA (reference sequence). CDR3: CSASQQFGRPSYNEQFF. The CDR3 DNA is TGCAGTGCTAGCCAGCAGTTCGGGCGGCCCTCCTACAATGAGCAGTTCTTC.